This T cell receptor (beta chain) is drawn from a study of cytomegalovirus exposure and HLA in healthy donors. Regarding the study as a whole: Later analysis revealed greater clonal expansion in HLA-associated TCR beta chains than in equally common others. The study flagged about 150 TCR beta chains as cytomegalovirus-associated.

Germline CDR1 SNHLY, CDR2 FYNNEI. The CDR3 is 15 residues long. The V and J ends lost 3 bases and 7 bases, in that order; junction bases with no gene match: 6. The PCR made use of 60 Vbeta and 13 Jbeta primers. Profiling relied on immunoSEQ multiplex PCR, and the TCRdb table lists in-frame clones only, not all of them. The sample has about 110,000 clones, under 80% seen once. Regarding this clone: Its antigen is currently unknown.

The sequencing input was PBMCs. This clonotype originated in a woman aged 50 to 65 in good health and CMV-seropositive. The chain couples TRBV2 to TRBJ2-1, with 10 bases aligning to TRBD2. CDR3 sequence (DNA): TGTGCCAGCAGTGATGCGCTAGCGGGAGTAAATGAGCAGTTCTTC. Translation: CASSDALAGVNEQFF.